Included here is one T cell receptor (beta chain) sequence, with context. No antigen is known for it. Individual cDNA molecules received unique molecular identifiers during library preparation. From the 5' RACE reads, TCRdb called clonotypes with MiXCR, one entry per CDR3 protein. Here the sample spans over 45,000 distinct CDR3 sequences, more than 13% being singletons. The data were obtained in a study of early T cells in non-severe SARS-CoV-2 infection. Study-wide background: The input, bulk RNA from unsorted whole blood, was sequenced, and chains were unpaired.

Notes on the study in general: VDJdb-based annotation leaned toward anti-spike CD8 responses and missed private and CD4 specificities.

Germline CDR1 reads SEHNR; CDR2 reads FQNEAQ (reference sequence). The CDR3 extends over 16 amino acids. V was pared by 5 bases and J by 4 bases, with 12 bases of the junction left unmatched. The starting material was whole blood, obtained at baseline. The chain combines TRBV7-9 with TRBJ2-7; 9 bases align to TRBD2. This TCR was recovered from an adult who was a healthcare worker with PCR-confirmed SARS-CoV-2 infection or an uninfected control (not recorded which). CDR3 residues: CASSRRGGLAGYEQYF. The CDR3, as DNA: TGTGCCAGCAGCCGCAGAGGCGGGCTAGCGGGATACGAGCAGTACTTC.